This T cell receptor (beta chain) was identified during a study of T cells in localized non-small cell lung cancer. The study, taken as a whole, reports: Owing to sequencing of a solitary tumor region, heterogeneity cannot be discounted. Uninvolved nearby lung showed the greatest T cell clonality, exceeding that found in tumor. Adjacent lung had a median roughly 53 of the 100 largest tumor clones.

Sequencing used immunoSEQ multiplex PCR; TCRdb keeps in-frame clones, though not all of them. The sample includes 15,000 to 25,000 clones, 75% to 95% of them seen just once. Between the trimmed V and J ends, which lost 4 bases and 10 bases, there was a span of 14 bases. Germline V gene sequence: CDR1 MDHEN, CDR2 SYDVKM. The CDR3 sequence is 13 residues long. There are a few counts of this clone. The antigen is undetermined. This clonotype was obtained from an older male donor with stage I squamous cell lung carcinoma. The rearrangement joins TRBV28 to TRBJ1-5, with unresolved D. Sequenced material: peripheral blood, taken before any cancer treatment. The CDR3 spells CASSYTLGRPQHF. Here the CDR3 DNA reads TGTGCCAGCAGTTACACGTTAGGCCGACCCCAGCATTTT. Filled out from reference TRBV28 and TRBJ1-5, the complete variable domain reads DVKVTQSSRYLVKRTGEKVFLECVQDMDHENMFWYRQDPGLGLRLIYFSYDVKMKEKGDIPEGYSVSREKKERFSLILESASTNQTSMYLCASSYTLGRPQHFGDGTRLSIL.